One sample yielded the 10 T cell receptor beta chains listed below, sequenced in a study of cytotoxic CD8 clonotypes in ibrutinib-treated CLL. TCRdb's copy holds only in-frame clones and misses some; the assay was immunoSEQ multiplex PCR. The sample includes approximately 320,000 clones, 67% of them seen just once. Sequencing was performed on PBMCs, taken after 36 months of ibrutinib treatment. All receptors come from a human donor with chronic lymphocytic leukemia.

The genes are TRBV29-1 and TRBJ2-7; tentative D call: TRBD2 (6 bases). The germline V and J ends were trimmed by 3 bases and 3 bases, with 15 bases remaining between them. The CDR3 has 14 amino acids. Germline V lookup: CDR1 SQVTM, CDR2 ANQGSEA. The CDR3, as DNA: TGCAGCGTTGAGTCCCAGAGCGGGTTCTACGAGCAGTACTTC. Residues: CSVESQSGFYEQYF.

The chain is built from TRBV15 and TRBJ2-3, with D possibly being TRBD1 (5 bases). V gave up 0 bases and J gave up 2 bases, with 12 bases separating them. Germline loops: CDR1 LNHNV, CDR2 YYDKDF (reference sequence). CDR3 length equals 16 residues. The CDR3 DNA is TGTGCCACCAGCAGAGAAGGGGTAGGGAACACAGATACGCAGTATTTT. This sequence encodes CATSREGVGNTDTQYF.

The chain carries TRBV14 and TRBJ1-2, with D hard to call. Trimming cost V 0 bases and J 8 bases, with 19 bases left between them. The length of the CDR3 is 16 residues. CDR1 SGHDN and CDR2 FVKESK come from the germline V gene. CDR3 DNA sequence: TGTGCCAGCAGCCAAGATCCGCTGGCAGCAGCTATAGGCTACACCTTC. Translation gives CASSQDPLAAAIGYTF.

Regarding this clone: Other DNA sequences in this specimen translate into the identical CDR3. The genes are TRBV5-1 and TRBJ1-2; D gene uncertain. The CDR3 loop spans 13 amino acids. Trimming removed 4 bases at V and 2 bases at J, with 9 bases between. CDR1 and CDR2 (germline): SGHRS, YFSETQ. CDR3 nucleotide sequence: TGCGCCAGCAGCCCGGACCTAAACTATGGCTACACCTTC. It translates to CASSPDLNYGYTF.

This rearrangement joins TRBV6-5 to TRBJ2-5, with 10 nucleotides matching TRBD2. The CDR3 runs to 16 residues. V lost 2 bases to trimming and J lost 4 bases; unmatched junction nucleotides: 7. Germline assignment: CDR1 MNHEY and CDR2 SVGAGI. The CDR3 is CASSYRSIAGGETQYF. CDR3 sequence (DNA): TGTGCCAGCAGTTACCGTAGTATAGCGGGAGGAGAGACCCAGTACTTC.

This clone was seen once. The chain employs TRBV11-3 and TRBJ1-2; possibly TRBD1 for D (5 bases). Germline V CDR1 and CDR2: SGHNT, YENEEA. Trimming pared 7 bases from V and 1 base from J, leaving 25 bases between. The CDR3 is 18 amino acids. In DNA form, the CDR3 reads TGTGCCAGCAACCCCTCGGACAATCGGAAAATCCTTAACTATGGCTACACCTTC. Protein sequence: CASNPSDNRKILNYGYTF.

V gene TRBV28 combines with J gene TRBJ2-3; 9 nucleotides match TRBD1. The CDR3 contains 16 residues. The V gene end was trimmed by 1 base and the J gene end by 0 bases; junction bases not matched to a gene: 2. The germline CDR1 and CDR2 sequences are MDHEN and SYDVKM. CDR3 residues: CASSLLGQGSTDTQYF. The CDR3 nucleotides are TGTGCCAGCAGTTTATTGGGACAGGGCAGCACAGATACGCAGTATTTT.

This chain connects TRBV7-3 to TRBJ2-7; TRBD2 matches at 7 bases. Germline CDR1 SGHTA, CDR2 FQGTGA. V shed 0 bases and J 6 bases; nucleotides not matched to a gene: 2. This CDR3 region has 13 residues. CDR3 sequence: CASSLTSGGEQYF. The CDR3 DNA follows: TGTGCCAGCAGCTTAACCTCGGGGGGCGAGCAGTACTTC.

The chain has TRBV9 and TRBJ1-1; D remains ambiguous. The CDR3 is 14 residues long. Per the germline V gene, CDR1 is SGDLS and CDR2 is YYNGEE. Trimming pared 4 bases from V and 2 bases from J, leaving 12 bases between. CDR3 amino acids: CASSPHPTNTEAFF. The DNA of the CDR3 is TGTGCCAGCAGCCCTCATCCGACAAACACTGAAGCTTTCTTT.

This clone came up a few times. The chain carries TRBV4-2 and TRBJ1-1; no firm D call. This CDR3 is 14 amino acids long. V gave up 4 bases and J gave up 2 bases, with 11 bases separating them. Germline CDR1 and CDR2: LGHNA and YNFKEQ. The CDR3 sequence: CASSPVRINTEAFF. The CDR3 nucleotides read TGTGCCAGCAGCCCAGTTCGGATTAACACTGAAGCTTTCTTT.